This T cell receptor (beta chain) was observed in a study of cytomegalovirus exposure and HLA in healthy donors. Concerning this clone itself: Its specificity is not known.

The CDR3 is 15 amino acids. V lost 0 bases and J lost 4, with 11 bases in between. Germline loops: CDR1 SGDLS, CDR2 YYNGEE. A multiplex PCR was run with 60 Vbeta primers and 13 Jbeta primers. The table came from immunoSEQ multiplex PCR; TCRdb's copy has only in-frame clones and leaves some out. The sample shows 150,000 to 200,000 clones, about 80% of them seen only once. General study results and limits: TRBV6-2, TRBV6-3 and some other V segments were unresolvable in 87-base-pair reads.

Sequenced sample: PBMCs. The clonotype was recovered from a woman aged 25 to 39 in good health and CMV-seronegative. The J gene is TRBJ1-3, the V gene TRBV9, with D possibly being TRBD1 (6 bases). The DNA for the CDR3 is TGTGCCAGCAGCGTAGATACGGGACACGGAAACACCATATATTTT. Its protein is CASSVDTGHGNTIYF. The full variable domain, with the rest looked up from reference TRBV9 and TRBJ1-3, is DSGVTQTPKHLITATGQRVTLRCSPRSGDLSVYWYQQSLDQGLQFLIQYYNGEERAKGNILERFSAQQFPDLHSELNLSSLELGDSALYFCASSVDTGHGNTIYFGEGSWLTVV.